A single sample gave rise to the 16 T cell receptor beta chains below, sequenced in a study of tissue T cells after allogeneic stem cell transplantation. Noted time point: mouse harvest day 7 after allogeneic transplant. Tail vein injection delivered 10^7 T-cell-depleted bone marrow cells and 10^6 splenic CD5+ T cells. The assay was immunoSEQ multiplex PCR, and TCRdb's table has in-frame clones only and misses some. The sample lists about 8,200 clones, 35% to 55% seen once, with 7.5% to 9.5% in the top ten. Sequenced material: gut tissue. Source of these receptors: a female BALB/c mouse given C57BL/6 T cells with graft-versus-host disease after an allogeneic hematopoietic cell transplant.

About this clone: The genes are named according to mouse. The read ends 1 residue before the CDR3 terminus; that terminus is restored from the germline J gene. The rearrangement uses TRBV3 and TRBJ2-1; TRBD2 matches 8 bases. The trim removed 5 bases at V and 4 bases at J, leaving 7 bases unmatched. In germline, CDR1 is SNHLY, CDR2 FYNGKV (reference sequence). The CDR3 spans 15 residues. The CDR3 loop is CASSPPAGGYAEQFF. Partial CDR3 DNA: TGTGCCAGCAGCCCTCCGGCTGGGGGGTATGCTGAGCAGTTC.

This clone has just a few counts. Mouse names are used for the genes. Coverage ceases 1 residue before the CDR3 finishes, and the germline J gene fills in the end. The sample has other DNA sequences that encode this CDR3 too. The rearrangement uses TRBV3 and TRBJ2-7; 9 bases fit TRBD2. CDR3 length: 15 residues. The ends lost 1 base at V and 1 base at J; junction bases unmatched: 2. Germline lookup yields CDR1 SNHLY and CDR2 FYNGKV (reference sequence). The sequenced CDR3 bases are TGTGCCAGCAGCTTAGGCTGGGGGGGTTCCTATGAACAGTAC. Protein sequence: CASSLGWGGSYEQY. The complete CDR3 sequence is CASSLGWGGSYEQYF.

This clone ranks as large (0.1 to 1%). Any gene name here is a mouse gene name. The missing CDR3 end, 1 residue past where the read stops, is filled in from the germline J gene. The chain uses TRBV12-2 and TRBJ2-7; 13 bases are shared with TRBD2. The V gene end was trimmed by 2 bases and the J gene end by 7 bases; junction bases not matched to a gene: 4. The CDR3 sequence is 14 residues long. CDR1 SGHLS and CDR2 HYDKME come from the germline V gene. The CDR3 loop reads CASSHRDWGGEQYF. The CDR3 bases that were read are TGTGCCAGCTCTCACCGGGACTGGGGGGGAGAACAGTAC.

In the case of this clone: Germline and genes: mouse. From the germline J gene comes the end of the CDR3, since the read stops 1 residue before it. The chain employs TRBV12-2 and TRBJ2-4; D is undetermined. Trimming took 0 bases from V and 0 from J, leaving 6 bases between them. The CDR3 is 14 residues long. CDR1 SGHLS and CDR2 HYDKME come from the germline V gene. CDR3 sequence: CASSLVPSQNTLYF. CDR3 DNA (partial): TGTGCCAGCTCTCTCGTACCTAGTCAAAACACCTTGTAC.

As for this clone: Germline and genes: mouse. Sequencing ends 1 residue short of the CDR3 end; the germline J gene provides the rest. The V gene is TRBV26, the J gene TRBJ2-7; a weak D match, TRBD1 (5 bases). Trimming stripped 8 bases from V and 4 bases from J, with 9 bases between. CDR1 KGHPV and CDR2 FQNQEV come from the germline V gene (reference sequence). This CDR3 has 11 amino acids. The CDR3 loop reads CASLDSYEQYF. The CDR3 DNA, read in part, is TGTGCCAGCCTCGACAGTTATGAACAGTAC.

Points on this clone: Gene names denote mouse genes. From the germline J gene comes the end of the CDR3, since the read stops 1 residue before it. The V and J genes are TRBV14 and TRBJ2-3; D unresolved. The CDR3 is 13 residues long. V was trimmed by 2 bases and J by 1 base, leaving 5 bases between them. Germline V gene lookup returns CDR1 SGHDT and CDR2 FRDEAV. The CDR3 reads CASSFGGAETLYF. The part of the CDR3 DNA that was read is TGTGCCAGCAGTTTTGGCGGTGCAGAAACGCTGTAT.

A remark on this clone: Mouse germline and gene names are used. From the germline J gene comes the end of the CDR3, since the read stops 1 residue before it. The chain joins TRBV3 to TRBJ1-4, with TRBD1 as a possible D gene (6 bases). V lost 2 bases, J lost 13 bases, and 8 bases lay in between. From germline, CDR1 is SNHLY and CDR2 FYNGKV (reference sequence). CDR3 size: 11 residues. The CDR3 is CASSLRDKLFF. CDR3 DNA (partial): TGTGCCAGCAGCTTAAGGGACAAATTATTT.

This clone has just one count. Any gene name here is a mouse gene name. The CDR3 extends 1 residue past the end of the read, so its final part is completed from the germline J gene. This chain joins TRBV26 and TRBJ1-1, with D maybe TRBD1 (5 bases). The germline gives CDR1 KGHPV, CDR2 FQNQEV (reference sequence). The CDR3 extends over 14 amino acids. Trimming removed 3 bases at V and 4 bases at J, with 12 bases between. This CDR3 reads CASSLAGSRTEVFF. The sequenced part of the CDR3 DNA is TGTGCCAGCAGTCTCGCAGGGAGCCGCACAGAAGTCTTC.

Comment on this clone: Mouse names are used for the genes. The read ends 1 residue shy of where the CDR3 ends; the end is completed using the germline J gene. The chain couples TRBV13-2 to TRBJ2-1, with D possibly being TRBD1 (5 bases). V gave up 3 bases and J gave up 1 base, with 8 bases separating them. This CDR3 has 14 amino acids. Germline lookup yields CDR1 NNHNN and CDR2 SYGAGS (reference sequence). CDR3 loop: CASGGQGNYAEQFF. The sequenced part of the CDR3 DNA is TGTGCCAGCGGTGGGCAGGGAAACTATGCTGAGCAGTTC.

In its sample, this clone is medium-sized. Genes and germline are mouse. The read ends 1 residue shy of where the CDR3 ends; the end is completed using the germline J gene. This chain links TRBV16 with TRBJ2-5; D might be TRBD2 (6 bases). The germline gives CDR1 SGHSA, CDR2 FRNQAP. The ends were cut back, 3 bases at V and 3 bases at J, with 13 bases in the middle. The length of the CDR3 is 15 residues. The CDR3 is CASSFPVWGQDTQYF. The DNA read from the CDR3 is TGTGCAAGCAGCTTCCCGGTGTGGGGGCAAGACACCCAGTAC.

This clone was detected once. Mouse names are used for the genes. The CDR3 end lies 1 residue beyond the end of the read and is filled in from the germline J gene. V usage is TRBV2 and J usage is TRBJ2-1; a weak D match, TRBD2 (6 bases). Trimming removed 0 bases at V and 1 base at J, with 10 bases between. This CDR3 is 16 amino acids long. The V gene's germline CDR1 is LGHNA and CDR2 YSYQKL. The chain's CDR3 is CASSQEGGGNYAEQFF. The part of the CDR3 DNA that was read is TGTGCCAGCAGCCAAGAGGGGGGAGGGAACTATGCTGAGCAGTTC.

With respect to this clone: Gene names refer to mouse genes. The read ends 1 residue early relative to the CDR3; the germline J gene fills the gap. This rearrangement joins TRBV23 to TRBJ2-1; the table calls TRBD2, which could not be checked here. The CDR3 runs 13 residues. Germline CDR1 reads KGHTA; CDR2 reads FQNQQP. The CDR3 here is CSSRGLGYAEQFF. The sequenced part of the CDR3 DNA is TGCTCCAGCAGGGGACTGGGCTATGCTGAGCAGTTC.

To note about this clone: Any gene name here is a mouse gene name. The read stops 1 residue short of the end of the CDR3; the missing end is completed from the germline J gene. The chain carries TRBV26 and TRBJ2-5; a possible D gene is TRBD2 (6 bases). Germline CDR1 is KGHPV and CDR2 is FQNQEV (reference sequence). V dropped 2 bases and J dropped 3 bases, with 6 bases sitting between them. The CDR3 covers 13 residues. CDR3 sequence: CASSLTGQDTQYF. CDR3 bases read: TGTGCCAGCAGTCTGACTGGGCAAGACACCCAGTAC.

With regard to this clone: Genes and germline are mouse. The read ends 1 residue early relative to the CDR3; the germline J gene fills the gap. This rearrangement joins TRBV26 to TRBJ2-4; 9 bases line up with TRBD1. Germline CDR1 reads KGHPV; CDR2 reads FQNQEV (reference sequence). J gave up 7 bases and V 6 bases, and 5 bases lay outside the gene matches. The CDR3 is 13 amino acids. CDR3 amino acids: CASRGQGSDTLYF. The DNA read from the CDR3 is TGTGCCAGCAGGGGACAGGGTTCGGACACCTTGTAC.

Turning to this clone: Gene names and germline match the mouse. This CDR3 is CASSTGQGNTEVFF. CDR3 DNA, as far as it was read: TGTGCCAGCAGTACGGGACAGGGAAACACAGAAGTCTTC. The gene calls are TRBV15 and TRBJ1-1; 9 bases map to TRBD1. With the read ending 1 residue before the CDR3 end, the germline J gene is used to fill in that end. The V gene's germline CDR1 is SGHND and CDR2 FRSKSL. V lost 5 bases to trimming and J lost 1 base; unmatched junction nucleotides: 2. This CDR3 contains 14 residues. The entire variable domain, with the rest obtained from reference TRBV15 and TRBJ1-1, is as follows: DAGVTQTPRHEVAEKGQTIILKCEPVSGHNDLFWYRQTKIQGLELLSYFRSKSLMEDGGAFKDRFKAEMLNSSFSTLKIQPTEPKDSAVYLCASSTGQGNTEVFFGKGTRLTVV.

About this clone: Gene names are the mouse ones. The CDR3 extends 1 residue past the end of the read, so its final part is completed from the germline J gene. The genes are TRBV12-2 and TRBJ1-5; maybe TRBD1 (5 bases). This CDR3 spans 13 amino acids. Germline assignment: CDR1 SGHLS and CDR2 HYDKME. The V end was cut by 0 bases, the J end by 8 bases, with 11 bases between. The CDR3 loop is CASSLQGRGAPLF. The sequenced CDR3 bases are TGTGCCAGCTCTCTCCAGGGAAGGGGAGCTCCGCTT. Drawing the rest from reference TRBV12-2 and TRBJ1-5, the complete variable domain is NSGVVQSPRYIIKGKGERSILKCIPISGHLSVAWYQQTQGQELKFFIQHYDKMERDKGNLPSRFSVQQFDDYHSEMNMSALELEDSAVYFCASSLQGRGAPLFGEGTRLSVL.